A selection of T cell receptor beta chains follows, all from one sample in a study of CD8+CD57+ T cells in acquired aplastic anemia. TCRdb fed the reads into MiXCR, producing one record per CDR3 protein. The sample includes more than 250,000 distinct CDR3 sequences, around 60% of them seen just once. Sequencing used sorted CD4+, CD8+, or CD8+CD57+ T cells (not recorded which) from PBMCs. These receptor sequences come from a human donor with severe aplastic anemia or a healthy control (not recorded which). CDR3s leave out the opening cysteine and the closing phenylalanine or tryptophan. The order of the fields is D gene, V gene, J gene, CDR3 protein. A D gene is named only where the DNA matches it firmly.

>TRBD1|TRBV29-1|TRBJ1-2
SGGSSTGNYGYT
>NA|TRBV5-1|TRBJ2-5
ASSLELQETQY
>NA|TRBV7-3|TRBJ1-2
ASGPQAEDGYT
>TRBD1|TRBV2|TRBJ2-4
ASRAWDRFKNIQY
>NA|TRBV5-8|TRBJ1-5
ASSLLTARGNQPQH
>NA|TRBV11-2|TRBJ1-1
ASSRSRDWTTTEAF
>NA|TRBV12-3/TRBV12-4|TRBJ1-5
ASSFFASTRNQPQH
>NA|TRBV7-8|TRBJ2-1
ASSAYLGSYNEQF
>NA|TRBV6-6|TRBJ1-5
ASRPISGGSSNQPQH
>TRBD2|TRBV11-2|TRBJ2-7
ASSPRLADVSYEQY
>NA|TRBV10-3|TRBJ1-5
AISENSNQPQH
>TRBD1|TRBV7-8|TRBJ1-1
ASSLPDRANTEAF
>NA|TRBV5-6|TRBJ1-2
ASSLGGNYYGYT
>TRBD2|TRBV18|TRBJ2-6
ASRGSSGSNVLT
>TRBD1|TRBV7-8|TRBJ1-4
ASRSLGQGGNEKLF
>NA|TRBV19|TRBJ2-1
ATLGRGDFNEQF
>NA|TRBV20-1|TRBJ1-3
SAPGSGNTIY
>NA|TRBV7-9|TRBJ2-5
ASSLTSAETQY
>NA|TRBV7-9|TRBJ2-7
ASSFNYEQY
>NA|TRBV9|TRBJ1-1
ASSPLGSLSEAF
>NA|TRBV20-1|TRBJ2-1
SAPGRPDTYNEQF
>TRBD1|TRBV5-1|TRBJ2-5
ASSRDRGRSETQY
>TRBD1|TRBV29-1|TRBJ2-7
SVEGQGFYEQY
>NA|TRBV20-1|TRBJ2-3
SAREGTARDFYTDTQY
>NA|TRBV20-1|TRBJ1-1
SAGETGFMDTEAF
>NA|TRBV19|TRBJ1-2
ASSVAQVGGYT
>TRBD2|TRBV19|TRBJ2-1
ASSIDRTSAYNEQF
>TRBD1|TRBV30|TRBJ2-3
ASTGGEDTQY
>NA|TRBV7-3|TRBJ2-2
ASSSDSGNTGELF
>NA|TRBV20-1|TRBJ1-1
SAREWGTEAF
>NA|TRBV6-5|TRBJ1-2
ASSYRGGYT
>TRBD1|TRBV19|TRBJ1-2
ASGTGYGYT
>TRBD1|TRBV29-1|TRBJ1-2
SVGESGQGIEDDYGYT
>NA|TRBV9|TRBJ2-6
ASSPNLGQAGGSGANVLT
>NA|TRBV20-1|TRBJ2-6
SARPGISGANVLT
>NA|TRBV28|TRBJ1-2
ASSFPGWGGYT
>TRBD1|TRBV7-2|TRBJ1-2
ASSSRQGANYGYT
>TRBD1|TRBV7-9|TRBJ2-2
ASSLGGTGATGELF
>TRBD2|TRBV10-3|TRBJ2-5
AISTSGGGRETQY
>NA|TRBV15|TRBJ2-1
ATSRVFPGEQF